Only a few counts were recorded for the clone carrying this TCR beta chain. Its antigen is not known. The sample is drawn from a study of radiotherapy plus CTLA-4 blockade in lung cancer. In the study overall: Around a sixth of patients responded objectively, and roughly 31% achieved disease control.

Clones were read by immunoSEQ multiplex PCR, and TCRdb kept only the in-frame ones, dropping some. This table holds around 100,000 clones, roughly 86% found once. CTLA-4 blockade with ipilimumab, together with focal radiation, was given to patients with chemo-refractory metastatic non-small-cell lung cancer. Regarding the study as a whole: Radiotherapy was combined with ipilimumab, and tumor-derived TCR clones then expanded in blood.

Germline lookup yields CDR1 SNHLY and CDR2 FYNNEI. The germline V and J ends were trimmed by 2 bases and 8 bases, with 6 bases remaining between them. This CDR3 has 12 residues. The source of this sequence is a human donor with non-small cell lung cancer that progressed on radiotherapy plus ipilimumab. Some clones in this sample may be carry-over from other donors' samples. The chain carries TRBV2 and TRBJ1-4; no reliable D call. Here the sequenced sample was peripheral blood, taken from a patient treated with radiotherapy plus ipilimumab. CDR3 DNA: TGTGCCAGCAGTGAATTTAAAGAAAAACTGTTTTTT. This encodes CASSEFKEKLFF.